The 5 T cell receptor beta chains below all came from one sample that was sequenced in a study of blood T cells in healthy people across ages. With a J-beta primer mix and a sample-barcoded 5' primer, a second PCR ran 7 to 11 cycles. TCRdb redid the calling of the 5' RACE reads with MiXCR, one entry per CDR3 protein. The sample shows 1.5 million to 2 million distinct CDR3 sequences, more than 35% of them seen only once. Sample: blood. These receptors were collected from a human donor in good health.

This clonotype appeared a few times. This sequence joins TRBV14 and TRBJ2-3, with D unresolved. This CDR3 spans 14 amino acids. Germline CDR1 is SGHDN and CDR2 is FVKESK. Trimming took off 3 bases at V and 1 base at J, with 8 bases between the two ends. The CDR3 sequence is CASSHESGTDTQYF. CDR3 bases: TGTGCCAGCAGCCACGAGTCCGGCACAGATACGCAGTATTTT.

About this clonotype itself: This may stem from a read error, because a much larger clone lies one nucleotide away. The rearrangement joins TRBV29-1 to TRBJ1-1; possibly TRBD1 for D (6 bases). CDR3 length: 11 amino acids. Per the germline V gene, CDR1 is SQVTM and CDR2 is ANQGSEA. The chain's CDR3 is CNAQGHTEAFF. The CDR3 region has the DNA TGCAACGCACAGGGTCACACTGAAGCTTTCTTT.

The DNA for the CDR3 is TGTGCCAGCAGCCAATGGACAGGGGGCTCGTCCGGGGAGCTGTTTTTT. Protein: CASSQWTGGSSGELFF. The chain links TRBV4-2 to TRBJ2-2; 11 bases line up with TRBD1. The CDR3 has 16 amino acids. Germline CDR1 reads LGHNA; CDR2 reads YNFKEQ. Losses at the gene ends were 2 bases for V and 6 bases for J; bases not matched to a gene: 5.

This clonotype was detected only a few times. V usage is TRBV9 and J usage is TRBJ2-3; the D gene is possibly TRBD2 (6 bases). Germline V CDR1 and CDR2: SGDLS, YYNGEE. The CDR3 has 12 residues. Trimming removed 0 bases at V and 10 bases at J, with 9 bases between. CDR3 bases: TGTGCCAGCAGCGTAGTGGAGGGAGCGCAGTATTTT. This gives the protein CASSVVEGAQYF.

The chain recombines TRBV5-1 with TRBJ2-7; tentatively, D is TRBD1 (6 bases). Trimming cost V 3 bases and J 5 bases, with 18 bases left between them. CDR1 is SGHRS, CDR2 YFSETQ, per germline. This CDR3 is built from 15 residues. CDR3 sequence: CASSSPDQGFDEQYF. The CDR3 DNA reads TGCGCCAGCAGCTCCCCTGATCAGGGGTTCGACGAGCAGTACTTC. The complete variable domain, with remaining parts taken from reference TRBV5-1 and TRBJ2-7, reads KAGVTQTPRYLIKTRGQQVTLSCSPISGHRSVSWYQQTPGQGLQFLFEYFSETQRNKGNFPGRFSGRQFSNSRSEMNVSTLELGDSALYLCASSSPDQGFDEQYFGPGTRLTVT.